The 5 T cell receptor beta chains listed next were all sequenced from one sample in a study of beta chain features in type 1 diabetes. The entirety of the isolated RNA underwent reverse transcription, so expressed TCRB transcripts were sequenced. Measured with immunoSEQ multiplex PCR; TCRdb has only the in-frame clones, and not every one. The sample yields 330,000 or so clones, 12% to 15% seen once. The sample taken for sequencing was central memory CD4+ T cells from blood. These receptors all come from a man younger than 45 in good health.

This chain links TRBV7-2 with TRBJ2-2, with D unresolved. Germline CDR1 reads SGHTA; CDR2 reads FQGNSA. This CDR3 has 13 residues. Trimming took off 1 base at V and 5 bases at J, with 5 bases between the two ends. This CDR3 reads CASSLGRTGELFF. The CDR3 region has the DNA TGTGCCAGCAGCTTAGGTAGAACCGGGGAGCTGTTTTTT.

The rearrangement joins TRBV6-6 to TRBJ2-7; D is perhaps TRBD1 or TRBD2 (6 bases each). V was cut by 5 bases and J by 3 bases, with 14 bases left in between. The CDR3 runs 14 residues. Looked up from germline, CDR1 is MNHNY and CDR2 is SVGAGI (reference sequence). The CDR3 DNA reads TGTGCCAGCAGTGCCGACGGGGGCTACTACGAGCAGTACTTC. Its translation: CASSADGGYYEQYF.

The chain carries TRBV6-1 and TRBJ1-5, with D tentatively TRBD1 (5 bases). Germline V CDR1 and CDR2: MNHNS, SASEGT. Trimming removed 4 bases at V and 1 base at J, with 14 bases between. This CDR3 has 16 residues. DNA for the CDR3: TGTGCCAGCAGTGGCCCGGTAGGGGACAGCAATCAGCCCCAGCATTTT. The encoded protein is CASSGPVGDSNQPQHF.

The genes are TRBV18 and TRBJ1-2; D is undetermined. CDR1 and CDR2 from the germline V gene are KGHSH and LQKENI. Trimming shortened V by 6 bases and J by 2 bases, and 7 bases separated the two germline ends. The CDR3 has 12 residues. This chain's CDR3 is CASSFRNYGYTF. For the CDR3, the DNA is TGTGCCAGCTCTTTCAGGAACTATGGCTACACCTTC.

The chain carries TRBV27 and TRBJ1-1; D possibly corresponds to TRBD1 (5 bases). V was clipped by 4 bases and J by 2 bases, with 8 bases between them. Germline CDR1 MNHEY, CDR2 SMNVEV (reference sequence). This CDR3 comprises 13 residues. CDR3 sequence reads: CASSSGHNTEAFF. CDR3 in DNA: TGTGCCAGCAGTTCCGGACATAACACTGAAGCTTTCTTT.